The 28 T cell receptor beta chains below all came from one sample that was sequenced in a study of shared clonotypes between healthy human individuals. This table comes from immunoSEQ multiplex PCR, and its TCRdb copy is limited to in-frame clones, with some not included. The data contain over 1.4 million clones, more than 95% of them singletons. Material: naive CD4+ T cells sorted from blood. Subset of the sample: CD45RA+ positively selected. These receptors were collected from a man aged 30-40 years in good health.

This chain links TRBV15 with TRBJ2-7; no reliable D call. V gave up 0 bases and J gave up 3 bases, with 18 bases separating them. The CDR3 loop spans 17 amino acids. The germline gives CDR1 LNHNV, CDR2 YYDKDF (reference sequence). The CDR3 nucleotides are TGTGCCACCAGCAGAGATCGAGGTTCTGTGGCCCACTACGAGCAGTACTTC. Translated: CATSRDRGSVAHYEQYF.

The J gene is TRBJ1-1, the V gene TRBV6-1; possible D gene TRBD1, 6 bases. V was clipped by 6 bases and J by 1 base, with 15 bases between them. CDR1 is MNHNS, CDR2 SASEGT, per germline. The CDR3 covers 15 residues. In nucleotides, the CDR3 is TGTGCCAGCAGAGGGGGGACCTCTGGGAACACTGAAGCTTTCTTT. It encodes CASRGGTSGNTEAFF.

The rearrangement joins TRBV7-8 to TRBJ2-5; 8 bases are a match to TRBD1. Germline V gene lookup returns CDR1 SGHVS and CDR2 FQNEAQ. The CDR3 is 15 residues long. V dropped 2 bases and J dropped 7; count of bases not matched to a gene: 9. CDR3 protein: CASSLTWTGKVTQYF. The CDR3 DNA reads TGTGCCAGCAGCTTAACCTGGACAGGGAAAGTGACCCAGTACTTC.

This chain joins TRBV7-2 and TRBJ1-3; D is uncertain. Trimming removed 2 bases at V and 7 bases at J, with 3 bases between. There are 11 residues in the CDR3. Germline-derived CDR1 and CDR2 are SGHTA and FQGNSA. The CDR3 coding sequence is TGTGCCAGCAGCTTACCCAACACCATATATTTT. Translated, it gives CASSLPNTIYF.

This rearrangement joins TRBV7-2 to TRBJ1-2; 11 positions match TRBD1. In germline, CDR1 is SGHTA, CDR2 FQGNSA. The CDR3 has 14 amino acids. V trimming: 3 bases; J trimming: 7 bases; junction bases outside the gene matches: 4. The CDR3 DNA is TGTGCCAGCAGCTTCCAGGGACAGGGGGTTGGCTACACCTTC. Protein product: CASSFQGQGVGYTF.

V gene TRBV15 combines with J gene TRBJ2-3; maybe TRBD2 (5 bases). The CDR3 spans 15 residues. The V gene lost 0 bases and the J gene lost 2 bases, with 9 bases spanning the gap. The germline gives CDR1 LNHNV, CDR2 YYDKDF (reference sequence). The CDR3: CATSRDGVLTDTQYF. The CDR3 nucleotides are TGTGCCACCAGCAGAGACGGGGTCCTCACAGATACGCAGTATTTT.

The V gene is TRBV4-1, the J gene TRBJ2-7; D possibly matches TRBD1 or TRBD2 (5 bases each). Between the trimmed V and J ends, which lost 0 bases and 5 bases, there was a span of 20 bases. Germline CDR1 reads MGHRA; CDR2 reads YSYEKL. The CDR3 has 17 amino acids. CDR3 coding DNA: TGCGCCAGCAGCCAAGATATTTGGGGGTATGGTGTGGACGAGCAGTACTTC. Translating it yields CASSQDIWGYGVDEQYF.

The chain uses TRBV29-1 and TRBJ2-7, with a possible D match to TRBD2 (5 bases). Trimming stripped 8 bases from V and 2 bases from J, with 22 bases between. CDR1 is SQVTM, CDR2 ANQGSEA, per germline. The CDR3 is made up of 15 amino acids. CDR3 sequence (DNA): TGCAGCCCCGAACTGTCGGGGAACATCGCCTACGAGCAGTACTTC. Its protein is CSPELSGNIAYEQYF.

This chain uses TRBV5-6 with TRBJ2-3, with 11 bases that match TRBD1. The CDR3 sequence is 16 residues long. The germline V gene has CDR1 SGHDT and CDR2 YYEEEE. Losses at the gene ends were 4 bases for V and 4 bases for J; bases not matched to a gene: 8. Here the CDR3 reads CASSRTGTGGADTQYF. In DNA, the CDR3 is TGTGCCAGCAGCAGGACCGGGACAGGGGGAGCAGATACGCAGTATTTT.

The CDR3 sequence is CASSSAGTSMETQYF. CDR3 DNA sequence: TGTGCCAGCAGCTCTGCAGGGACAAGCATGGAGACCCAGTACTTC. The chain is built from TRBV5-5 and TRBJ2-5, with D possibly being TRBD1 (6 bases). The CDR3 spans 15 residues. Looked up from germline, CDR1 is SGHKS and CDR2 is YYEKEE (reference sequence). Trimming removed 3 bases at V and 5 bases at J, with 17 bases between.

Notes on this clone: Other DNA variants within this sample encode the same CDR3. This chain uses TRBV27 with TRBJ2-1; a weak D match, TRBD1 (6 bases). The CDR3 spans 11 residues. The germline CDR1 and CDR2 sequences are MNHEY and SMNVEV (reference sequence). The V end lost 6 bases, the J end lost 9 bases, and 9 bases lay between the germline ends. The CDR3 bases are TGTGCCAGCAGCCGAGGGGGTGAGCAGTTCTTC. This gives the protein CASSRGGEQFF.

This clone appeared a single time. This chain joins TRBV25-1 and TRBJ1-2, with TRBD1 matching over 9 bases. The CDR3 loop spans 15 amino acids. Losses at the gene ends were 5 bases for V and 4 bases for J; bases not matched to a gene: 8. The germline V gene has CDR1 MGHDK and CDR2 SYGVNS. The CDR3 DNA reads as TGTGCCAGCAGTCTTACAGGGGGCGCGGGCTATGGCTACACCTTC. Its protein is CASSLTGGAGYGYTF.

As DNA, the CDR3 is TGCGCCAGCAGCTTGTCCCGGAATGTCGGGGAGACCCAGTACTTC. It encodes CASSLSRNVGETQYF. V usage is TRBV5-1 and J usage is TRBJ2-5; D gene uncertain. Trimming left V 1 base short and J 5 bases short, with 15 bases between. This CDR3 region has 15 residues. The V gene's germline CDR1 is SGHRS and CDR2 YFSETQ.

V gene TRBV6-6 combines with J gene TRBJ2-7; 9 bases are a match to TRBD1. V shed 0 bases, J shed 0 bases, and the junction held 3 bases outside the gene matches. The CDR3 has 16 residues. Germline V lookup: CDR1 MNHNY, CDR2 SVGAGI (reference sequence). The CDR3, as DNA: TGTGCCAGCAGTTACTCCGGACAGGGGAACTCCTACGAGCAGTACTTC. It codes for CASSYSGQGNSYEQYF.

As DNA, the CDR3 is TGTGCCAGCAGCAAAGGGCGGGGCGCGGACAATCAGCCCCAGCATTTT. Amino acid sequence: CASSKGRGADNQPQHF. This rearrangement joins TRBV21-1 to TRBJ1-5. TRBV21-1 is reported as a pseudogene. The CDR3 covers 16 residues.

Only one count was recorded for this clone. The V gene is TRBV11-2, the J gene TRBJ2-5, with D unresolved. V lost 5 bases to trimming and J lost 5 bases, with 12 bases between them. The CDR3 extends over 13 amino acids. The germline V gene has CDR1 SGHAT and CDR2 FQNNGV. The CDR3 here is CASSPPVGETQYF. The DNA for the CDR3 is TGTGCCAGCAGCCCCCCGGTAGGGGAGACCCAGTACTTC. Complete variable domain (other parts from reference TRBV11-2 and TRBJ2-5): EAGVAQSPRYKIIEKRQSVAFWCNPISGHATLYWYQQILGQGPKLLIQFQNNGVVDDSQLPKDRFSAERLKGVDSTLKIQPAKLEDSAVYLCASSPPVGETQYFGPGTRLLVL.

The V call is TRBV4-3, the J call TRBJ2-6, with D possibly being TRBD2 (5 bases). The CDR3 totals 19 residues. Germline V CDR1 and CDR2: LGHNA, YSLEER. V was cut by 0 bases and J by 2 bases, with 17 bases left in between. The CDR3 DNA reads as TGCGCCAGCAGCCAAGACTCGAGAGGGAAGTTGACTGGGGCCAACGTCCTGACTTTC. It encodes CASSQDSRGKLTGANVLTF.

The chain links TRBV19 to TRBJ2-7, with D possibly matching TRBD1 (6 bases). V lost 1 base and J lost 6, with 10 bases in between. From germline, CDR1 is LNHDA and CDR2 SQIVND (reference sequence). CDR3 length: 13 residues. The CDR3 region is CASSIAYRAEQYF. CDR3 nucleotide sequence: TGTGCCAGTAGTATAGCTTACAGGGCCGAGCAGTACTTC.

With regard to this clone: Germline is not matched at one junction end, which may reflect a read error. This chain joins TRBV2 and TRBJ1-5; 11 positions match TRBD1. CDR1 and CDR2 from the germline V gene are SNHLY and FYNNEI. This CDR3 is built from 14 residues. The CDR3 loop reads CASREGTGGQPQHF. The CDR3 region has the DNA TGTGCCAGCAGGGAAGGGACAGGGGGTCAGCCCCAGCATTTT.

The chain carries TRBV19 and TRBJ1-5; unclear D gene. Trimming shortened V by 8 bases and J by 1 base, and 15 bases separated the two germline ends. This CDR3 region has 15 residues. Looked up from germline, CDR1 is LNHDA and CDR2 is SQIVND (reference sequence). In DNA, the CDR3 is TGTGCCAGTCTCGGGAGGTCGGCGAGCAATCAGCCCCAGCATTTT. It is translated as CASLGRSASNQPQHF.

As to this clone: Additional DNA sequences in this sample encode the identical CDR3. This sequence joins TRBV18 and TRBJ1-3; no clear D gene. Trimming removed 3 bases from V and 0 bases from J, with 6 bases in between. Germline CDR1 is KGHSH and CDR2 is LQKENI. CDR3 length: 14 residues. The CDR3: CASSPTSSGNTIYF. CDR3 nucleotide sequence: TGTGCCAGCTCACCGACGAGCTCTGGAAACACCATATATTTT.

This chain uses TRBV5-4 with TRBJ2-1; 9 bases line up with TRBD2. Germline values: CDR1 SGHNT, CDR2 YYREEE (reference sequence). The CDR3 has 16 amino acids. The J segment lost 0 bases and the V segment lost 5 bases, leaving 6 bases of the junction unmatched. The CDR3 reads CASSSSGTRSYNEQFF. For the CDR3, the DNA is TGTGCCAGCAGTTCTAGCGGGACCCGCTCCTACAATGAGCAGTTCTTC.

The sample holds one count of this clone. The CDR3 nucleotides read TGTGCCAGCAGTTTATACGGGGCTGTTACGGGGATTAATCAGCCCCAGCATTTT. Translation gives CASSLYGAVTGINQPQHF. This chain links TRBV27 with TRBJ1-5; D may be TRBD1 (5 bases). Germline loops: CDR1 MNHEY, CDR2 SMNVEV (reference sequence). V lost 1 base to trimming and J lost 4 bases, with 20 bases between them. There are 18 residues in the CDR3.

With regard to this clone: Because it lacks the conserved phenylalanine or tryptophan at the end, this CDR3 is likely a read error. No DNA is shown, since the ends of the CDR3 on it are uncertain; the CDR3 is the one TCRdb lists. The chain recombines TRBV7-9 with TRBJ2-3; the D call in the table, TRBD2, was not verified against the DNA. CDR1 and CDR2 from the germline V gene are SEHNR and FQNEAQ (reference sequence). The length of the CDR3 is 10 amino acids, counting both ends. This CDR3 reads CASSLGGLAL.

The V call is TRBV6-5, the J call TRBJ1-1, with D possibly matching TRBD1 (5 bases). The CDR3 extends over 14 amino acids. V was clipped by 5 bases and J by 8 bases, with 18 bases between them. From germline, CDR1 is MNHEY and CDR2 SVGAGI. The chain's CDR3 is CASSPTMDTPEAFF. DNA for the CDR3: TGTGCCAGCAGTCCTACTATGGACACTCCCGAAGCTTTCTTT.

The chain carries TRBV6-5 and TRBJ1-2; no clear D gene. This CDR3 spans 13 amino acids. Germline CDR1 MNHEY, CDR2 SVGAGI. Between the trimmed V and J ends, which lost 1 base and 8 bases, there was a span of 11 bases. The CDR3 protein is CASSYLVREGYTF. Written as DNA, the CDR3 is TGTGCCAGCAGTTACTTGGTCCGGGAAGGCTACACCTTC.

The CDR3 region is CASSARQGDYGYTF. CDR3 DNA: TGTGCCAGTAGTGCCCGACAGGGGGACTATGGCTACACCTTC. J is TRBJ1-2 and V is TRBV19, with TRBD1 matching 9 bases. The CDR3 covers 14 residues. The ends lost 5 bases at V and 3 bases at J; junction bases unmatched: 4. Germline CDR1 LNHDA, CDR2 SQIVND (reference sequence).

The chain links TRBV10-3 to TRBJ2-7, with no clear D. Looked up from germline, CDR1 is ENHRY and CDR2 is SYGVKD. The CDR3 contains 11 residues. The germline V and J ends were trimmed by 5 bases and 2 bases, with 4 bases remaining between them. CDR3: CAISFPYEQYF. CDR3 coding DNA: TGTGCCATCAGTTTCCCCTACGAGCAGTACTTC.